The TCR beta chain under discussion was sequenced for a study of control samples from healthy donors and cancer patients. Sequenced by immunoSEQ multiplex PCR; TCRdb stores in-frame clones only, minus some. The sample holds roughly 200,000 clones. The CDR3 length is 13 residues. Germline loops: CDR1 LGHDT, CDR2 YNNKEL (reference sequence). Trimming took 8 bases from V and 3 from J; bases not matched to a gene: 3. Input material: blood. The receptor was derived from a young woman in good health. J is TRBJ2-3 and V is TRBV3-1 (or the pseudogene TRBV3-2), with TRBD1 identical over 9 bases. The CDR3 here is CASGTGRTDTQYF. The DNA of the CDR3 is TGTGCCAGCGGGACAGGGAGAACAGATACGCAGTATTTT.